These 11 T cell receptor beta chains share one sample of origin, sequenced in a study of T-cell memory formation after mild COVID-19. Using its own MiXCR run on the 5' RACE reads, TCRdb lists one record per CDR3 protein. The repertoire holds over 55,000 distinct CDR3 sequences, 9% to 15% seen once, with approximately 26% in the top ten. Source material: PBMCs or a T cell subset sorted from them (not recorded which). The receptors originated from a man between 18 and 35 years old who had mild COVID-19 (a few samples of this study predate the infection). Cell type and time point are not known.

This clonotype occurred a few times. The rearrangement joins TRBV18 to TRBJ1-1; D is undetermined. V was cut by 3 bases and J by 3 bases, with 17 bases left in between. The CDR3 is made up of 16 amino acids. CDR1 KGHSH and CDR2 LQKENI come from the germline V gene. This CDR3 reads CASSPNGPSMHTEAFF. The CDR3 DNA is TGTGCCAGCTCACCCAACGGTCCCTCCATGCACACTGAAGCTTTCTTT.

This clonotype was seen a handful of times. The chain joins TRBV3-1 to TRBJ2-2; TRBD1 agrees at 7 bases. The V gene's germline CDR1 is LGHDT and CDR2 YNNKEL (reference sequence). V lost 4 bases and J lost 5; bases outside the gene matches: 10. The CDR3 consists of 16 residues. CDR3: CASSPQGQKVTGELFF. The DNA for the CDR3 is TGTGCCAGCAGCCCCCAGGGACAGAAAGTGACCGGGGAGCTGTTTTTT.

This clonotype was found many times. This rearrangement joins TRBV7-9 to TRBJ2-5; perhaps TRBD2 as D (5 bases). The CDR3 contains 14 residues. Germline-derived CDR1 and CDR2 are SEHNR and FQNEAQ (reference sequence). The V end lost 2 bases, the J end lost 1 base, and 8 bases lay between the germline ends. CDR3 amino acids: CASSLRRSQETQYF. In nucleotides, the CDR3 is TGTGCCAGCAGCTTAAGGAGGTCCCAAGAGACCCAGTACTTC.

This rearrangement joins TRBV5-1 to TRBJ2-3, with 10 nucleotides matching TRBD2. Germline assignment: CDR1 SGHRS and CDR2 YFSETQ. Losses at the gene ends were 5 bases for V and 5 bases for J; bases not matched to a gene: 11. CDR3 size: 16 residues. In DNA form, the CDR3 reads TGCGCCAGCAGATCAGGTCTAGCGGGGGACGTAGATACGCAGTATTTT. It is translated as CASRSGLAGDVDTQYF.

Many counts were recorded for this clonotype. The chain employs TRBV4-3 and TRBJ2-1; possible D gene TRBD2, 6 bases. Looked up from germline, CDR1 is LGHNA and CDR2 is YSLEER. Trimming removed 0 bases from V and 3 bases from J, with 12 bases in between. There are 16 residues in the CDR3. CDR3 loop: CASSQEEGRGYNEQFF. The DNA for the CDR3 is TGCGCCAGCAGCCAAGAGGAGGGGCGGGGCTACAATGAGCAGTTCTTC.

The chain recombines TRBV20-1 with TRBJ2-2, with 12 bases fitting TRBD2. V lost 1 base to trimming and J lost 4 bases; unmatched junction nucleotides: 7. Germline V CDR1 and CDR2: DFQATT, SNEGSKA (reference sequence). The CDR3 runs to 17 residues. CDR3 loop: CSARGPSGGAGTGELFF. For the CDR3, the DNA is TGCAGTGCTAGAGGTCCTAGCGGGGGGGCCGGCACCGGGGAGCTGTTTTTT.

The chain couples TRBV18 to TRBJ2-5; a possible D gene is TRBD1 (6 bases). V was trimmed by 6 bases and J by 2 bases, leaving 13 bases between them. Germline-derived CDR1 and CDR2 are KGHSH and LQKENI. The CDR3 spans 14 residues. The CDR3 nucleotides read TGTGCCAGCTCCAGGGGACCGGGGCAAGAGACCCAGTACTTC. Amino acids: CASSRGPGQETQYF.

The CDR3 region is CASSQASGGKGGEQFF. The CDR3 region has the DNA TGCGCCAGCAGCCAAGCTAGCGGGGGGAAGGGTGGTGAGCAGTTCTTC. This sequence joins TRBV4-1 and TRBJ2-1; 11 bases line up with TRBD2. Per germline, CDR1 MGHRA and CDR2 YSYEKL. The CDR3 has 16 amino acids. Losses at the gene ends were 1 base for V and 9 bases for J; bases not matched to a gene: 8.

As for this clonotype: The germline gene is not matched at one end of the junction; a read error may be the cause. The V call is TRBV6-1, the J call TRBJ1-6; a possible D gene is TRBD1 (6 bases). The V gene's germline CDR1 is MNHNS and CDR2 SASEGT. The CDR3 spans 13 residues. The CDR3 is CAHQGFRNSPLHF. CDR3 nucleotide sequence: TGTGCCCACCAGGGGTTTCGTAATTCGCCCCTCCACTTT.

This clonotype was observed many times. J is TRBJ2-1 and V is TRBV24-1, with D possibly matching TRBD1 (5 bases). CDR3 length: 13 residues. The ends were cut back, 5 bases at V and 9 bases at J, with 13 bases in the middle. Germline CDR1 reads KGHDR; CDR2 reads SFDVKD. CDR3 in amino acids: CATSVAGNFEQFF. The CDR3 nucleotides read TGTGCCACCAGTGTGGCAGGGAATTTTGAGCAGTTCTTC.

This clonotype was counted only a few times. The rearrangement links TRBV24-1 to TRBJ2-3, with TRBD1 as a possible D gene (6 bases). Germline V gene lookup returns CDR1 KGHDR and CDR2 SFDVKD. V was pared by 7 bases and J by 5 bases, with 6 bases between. The length of the CDR3 is 11 residues. The CDR3 loop is CATRQGDTQYF. CDR3 DNA: TGTGCCACCAGACAGGGAGATACGCAGTATTTT.